The T cell receptor (beta chain) described here comes from a study of blood T cell repertoires in COVID-19 (dated by TCRdb to 2020 to 2021). Regarding the research as a whole: Samples from collaborators originated in the United States, Italy and Spain and spanned both the acute and convalescent phases of COVID-19. The prospective study material was composed of cDNA or gDNA derived from T cells, B-cell-depleted T cells, or PBMCs. The dataset comprised deeply sampled blood TCRbeta repertoires from subjects exposed to, actively infected with, or recovered from COVID-19. The repertoires were released in a freely available public database meant as a resource for research on the immune response to SARS-CoV-2. Samples came from the ongoing ImmuneRACE study (first 160 participants) plus 1,254 subjects from 6 global collaborators. Sample metadata almost always included a de-identified subject ID, COVID-19 status, age in years and sex. Where available, HLA class I and class II types were taken from metadata supplied by the sample provider and were not determined by assay-based typing.

Each collaborating institution followed its own protocols to collect whole blood in K2EDTA tubes. For TCRbeta analysis, collaborator samples were shipped as frozen whole blood, as isolated PBMCs, or as DNA extracted from either sample type. From the cysteine through the phenylalanine, the CDR3 covers 17 amino acids. The entry retains the CDR3 DNA only, 51 bases that are in frame from base 1. V lost 0 bases and J lost 7 bases, and the count of bases not matched to a germline gene is 11. According to the germline V gene, CDR1 reads SGDLS and CDR2 reads YYNGEE. TCRbeta CDR3 regions were amplified from genomic DNA using the immunoSEQ Assay, a bias-controlled multiplex PCR. The published analysis was carried out like this. The number of nucleated cells in each sample was estimated by amplification of reference gene primers within the assay. Sequence reads were collapsed and filtered to measure the absolute abundance of every unique TCRbeta CDR3 rearrangement. For each sample, productive Simpson clonality was calculated by taking the square root of Simpson's diversity index across productive rearrangements. What TCRdb holds here is the immuneACCESS table cut down to in-frame rearrangements. Part of the clones is not present; checked against another copy, under half of the missing clones reflect an unresolved V gene, and the others are unexplained. V, J and clone size derive from that table, while D and trimming were established from the DNA sequence. Recorded for this sample are about 83,000 clones; 86% of them occurred a single time. Around 7.8% of the sample belongs to the ten largest clones.

What the study reported, not specific to this receptor: The amount of clinical and demographic metadata varied by source and participant and was provided uncurated.

With respect to this clone: The antigen it binds to is not known. It has no much larger one-base neighbor in the sample; base qualities were not kept.

The sequence was obtained from a man between 50 and 59 years old with active COVID-19. Sequencing was carried out using peripheral blood. The sequence joins TRBV9 to TRBJ2-2; the central 8 bases match TRBD2. The CDR3 reads as follows: CASSVALSAGGGGELFF. The base sequence is TGTGCCAGCAGCGTAGCCCTCTCCGCGGGAGGAGGCGGGGAGCTGTTTTTT.